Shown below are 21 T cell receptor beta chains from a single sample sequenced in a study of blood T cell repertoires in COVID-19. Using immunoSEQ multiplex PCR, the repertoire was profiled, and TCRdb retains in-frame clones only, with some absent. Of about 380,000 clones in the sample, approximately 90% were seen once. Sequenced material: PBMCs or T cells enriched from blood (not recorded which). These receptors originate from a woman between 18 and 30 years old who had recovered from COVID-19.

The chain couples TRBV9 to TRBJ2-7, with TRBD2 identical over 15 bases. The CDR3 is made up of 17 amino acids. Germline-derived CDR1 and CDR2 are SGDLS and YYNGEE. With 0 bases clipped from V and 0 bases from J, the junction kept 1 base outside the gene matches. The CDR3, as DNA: TGTGCCAGCAGCGTAGGGACTAGCGGGGGGGCCTCCTACGAGCAGTACTTC. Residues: CASSVGTSGGASYEQYF.

CDR3 in amino acids: CASSYSDRGPTEAFF. The CDR3 DNA is TGTGCCAGCAGTTACTCGGACAGGGGGCCGACTGAAGCTTTCTTT. The chain has TRBV27 and TRBJ1-1; 11 bases are shared with TRBD1. Germline CDR1 MNHEY, CDR2 SMNVEV (reference sequence). CDR3 size: 15 residues. The ends lost 4 bases at V and 5 bases at J; junction bases unmatched: 6.

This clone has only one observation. This CDR3 is CASSPGGTKRDEQYF. The CDR3 region has the DNA TGTGCCAGCAGTCCCGGGGGGACCAAGCGCGACGAGCAGTACTTC. The V and J genes are TRBV6-5 and TRBJ2-7; TRBD2 agrees at 7 bases. The CDR3 has 15 amino acids. Per the germline V gene, CDR1 is MNHEY and CDR2 is SVGAGI. Unmatched junction bases numbered 12, after V lost 5 bases and J lost 5 bases.

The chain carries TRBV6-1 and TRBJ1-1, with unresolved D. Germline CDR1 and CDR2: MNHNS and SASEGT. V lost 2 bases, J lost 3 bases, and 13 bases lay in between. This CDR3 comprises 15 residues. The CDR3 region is CASSEYEGSHTEAFF. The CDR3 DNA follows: TGTGCCAGCAGTGAATACGAGGGCTCACACACTGAAGCTTTCTTT.

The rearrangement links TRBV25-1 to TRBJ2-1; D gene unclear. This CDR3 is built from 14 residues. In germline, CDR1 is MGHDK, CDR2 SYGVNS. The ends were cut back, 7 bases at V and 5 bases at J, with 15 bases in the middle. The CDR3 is CASKVGNSNNEQFF. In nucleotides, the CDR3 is TGTGCCAGCAAGGTCGGAAACAGCAACAATGAGCAGTTCTTC.

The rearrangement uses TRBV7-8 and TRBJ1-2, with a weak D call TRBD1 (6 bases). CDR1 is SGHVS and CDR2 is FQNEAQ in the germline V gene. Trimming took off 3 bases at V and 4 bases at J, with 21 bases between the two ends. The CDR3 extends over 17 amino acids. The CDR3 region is CASSFFKTGRDPYGYTF. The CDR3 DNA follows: TGTGCCAGCAGCTTTTTCAAGACAGGTCGCGACCCCTATGGCTACACCTTC.

CDR3 DNA sequence: TGTGCCAGCTACTGGACAGGAGAAGCTTTCTTT. It encodes CASYWTGEAFF. The genes are TRBV27 and TRBJ1-1; 7 nucleotides match TRBD1. The length of the CDR3 is 11 residues. J gave up 8 bases and V 8 bases, and 5 bases lay outside the gene matches. In germline, CDR1 is MNHEY, CDR2 SMNVEV (reference sequence).

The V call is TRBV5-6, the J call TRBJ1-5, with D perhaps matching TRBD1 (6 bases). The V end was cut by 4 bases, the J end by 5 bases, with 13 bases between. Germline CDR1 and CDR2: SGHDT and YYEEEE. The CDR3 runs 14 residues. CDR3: CASSAGTIHQPQHF. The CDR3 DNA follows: TGTGCCAGCAGCGCCGGGACAATCCATCAGCCCCAGCATTTT. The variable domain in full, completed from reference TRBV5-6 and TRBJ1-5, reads DAGVTQSPTHLIKTRGQQVTLRCSPKSGHDTVSWYQQALGQGPQFIFQYYEEEERQRGNFPDRFSGHQFPNYSSELNVNALLLGDSALYLCASSAGTIHQPQHFGDGTRLSIL.

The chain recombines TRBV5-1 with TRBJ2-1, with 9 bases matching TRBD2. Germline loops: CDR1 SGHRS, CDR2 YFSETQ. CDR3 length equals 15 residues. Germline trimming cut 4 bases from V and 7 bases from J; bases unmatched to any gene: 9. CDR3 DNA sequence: TGCGCCAGCAGCCAGGGACTAGCCACTACGAATGAGCAGTTCTTC. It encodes CASSQGLATTNEQFF.

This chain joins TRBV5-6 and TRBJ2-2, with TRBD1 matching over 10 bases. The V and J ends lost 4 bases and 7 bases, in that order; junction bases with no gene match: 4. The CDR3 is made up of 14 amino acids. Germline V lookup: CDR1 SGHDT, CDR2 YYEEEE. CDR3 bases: TGTGCCAGCAGCCCTGGGACAGGGGTCGGGGAGCTGTTTTTT. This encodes CASSPGTGVGELFF.

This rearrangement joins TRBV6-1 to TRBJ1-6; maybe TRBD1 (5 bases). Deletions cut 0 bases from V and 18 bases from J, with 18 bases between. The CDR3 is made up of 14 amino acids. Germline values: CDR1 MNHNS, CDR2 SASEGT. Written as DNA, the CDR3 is TGTGCCAGCAGTGAAGCGTCGGGGGGTTCTTACCCCCACTTT. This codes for CASSEASGGSYPHF.

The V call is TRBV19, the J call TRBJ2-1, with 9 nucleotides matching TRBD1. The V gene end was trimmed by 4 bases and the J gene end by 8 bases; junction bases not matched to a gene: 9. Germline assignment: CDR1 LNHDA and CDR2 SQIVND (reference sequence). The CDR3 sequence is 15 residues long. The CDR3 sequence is CASSSAGTGIDEQFF. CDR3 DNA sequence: TGTGCCAGTAGTAGTGCCGGGACAGGGATCGATGAGCAGTTCTTC.

The CDR3: CATSEQGLNEKLFF. The CDR3 region has the DNA TGTGCCACCAGCGAGCAGGGCCTTAATGAAAAACTGTTTTTT. The chain carries TRBV15 and TRBJ1-4; D might be TRBD1 (5 bases). The germline V gene has CDR1 LNHNV and CDR2 YYDKDF (reference sequence). Trimming left V 5 bases short and J 4 bases short, with 11 bases between. The CDR3 loop spans 14 amino acids.

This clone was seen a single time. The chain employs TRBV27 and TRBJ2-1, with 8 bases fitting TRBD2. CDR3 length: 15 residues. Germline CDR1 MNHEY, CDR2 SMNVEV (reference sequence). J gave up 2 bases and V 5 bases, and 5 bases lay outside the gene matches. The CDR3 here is CASSPPGLAYNEQFF. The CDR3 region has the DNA TGTGCCAGCAGTCCTCCGGGACTAGCCTACAATGAGCAGTTCTTC.

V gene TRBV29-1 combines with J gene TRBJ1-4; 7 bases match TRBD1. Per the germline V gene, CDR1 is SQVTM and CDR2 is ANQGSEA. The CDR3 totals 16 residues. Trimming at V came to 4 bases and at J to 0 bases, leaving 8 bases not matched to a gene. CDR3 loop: CSVAGDRVATNEKLFF. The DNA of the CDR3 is TGCAGCGTTGCGGGCGACAGGGTTGCAACTAATGAAAAACTGTTTTTT.

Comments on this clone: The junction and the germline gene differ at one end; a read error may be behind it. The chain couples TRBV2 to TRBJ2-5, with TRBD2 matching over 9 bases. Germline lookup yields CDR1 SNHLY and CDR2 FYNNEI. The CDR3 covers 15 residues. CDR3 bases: TGTGCCAGCAGAGAAGCGCGGGGGGGCCACGAGACCCAGTACTTC. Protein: CASREARGGHETQYF.

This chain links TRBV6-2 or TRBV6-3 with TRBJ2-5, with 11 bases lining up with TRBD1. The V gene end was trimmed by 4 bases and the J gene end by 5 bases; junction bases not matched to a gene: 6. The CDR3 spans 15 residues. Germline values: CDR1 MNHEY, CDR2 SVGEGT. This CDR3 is CASSSGQGAWETQYF. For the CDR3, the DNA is TGTGCCAGCAGTTCCGGACAGGGGGCTTGGGAGACCCAGTACTTC.

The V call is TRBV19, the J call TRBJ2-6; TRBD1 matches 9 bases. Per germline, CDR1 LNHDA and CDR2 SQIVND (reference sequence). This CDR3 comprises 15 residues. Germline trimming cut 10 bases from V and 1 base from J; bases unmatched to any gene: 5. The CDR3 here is CATRDRASGANVLTF. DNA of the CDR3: TGTGCCACCCGGGACAGGGCTTCTGGGGCCAACGTCCTGACTTTC.

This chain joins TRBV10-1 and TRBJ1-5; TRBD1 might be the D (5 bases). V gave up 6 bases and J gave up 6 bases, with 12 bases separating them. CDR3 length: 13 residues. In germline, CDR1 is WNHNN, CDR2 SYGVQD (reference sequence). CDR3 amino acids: CASSRDWGQPQHF. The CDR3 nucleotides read TGCGCCAGCAGCAGGGATTGGGGTCAGCCCCAGCATTTT.

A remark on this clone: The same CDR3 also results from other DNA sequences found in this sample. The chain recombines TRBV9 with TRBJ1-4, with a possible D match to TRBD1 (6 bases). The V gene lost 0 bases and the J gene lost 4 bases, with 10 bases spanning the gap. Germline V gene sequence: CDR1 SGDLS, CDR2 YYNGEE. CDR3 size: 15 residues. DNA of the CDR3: TGTGCCAGCAGCGTAGAGGGGGGGCTTAATGAAAAACTGTTTTTT. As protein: CASSVEGGLNEKLFF. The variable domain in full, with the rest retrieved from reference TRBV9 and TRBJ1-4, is DSGVTQTPKHLITATGQRVTLRCSPRSGDLSVYWYQQSLDQGLQFLIQYYNGEERAKGNILERFSAQQFPDLHSELNLSSLELGDSALYFCASSVEGGLNEKLFFGSGTQLSVL.

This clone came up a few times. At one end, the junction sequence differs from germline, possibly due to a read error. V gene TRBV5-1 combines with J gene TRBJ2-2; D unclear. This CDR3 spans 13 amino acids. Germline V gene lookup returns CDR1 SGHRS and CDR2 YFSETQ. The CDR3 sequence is CASSLGSTGELFF. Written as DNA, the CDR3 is TGCGCCAGCAGTTTGGGTAGCACCGGGGAGCTGTTTTTT.